This TCR beta chain was identified during a study of human T cells and chemical hapten exposure. General study points: PT1 expanded TCR counts and patch test score correlated positively. The donors suffered from alopecia, so their immune response may not match that of healthy people.

Noted time point: patch test 3, about 24 weeks after DPC sensitization. Treatment indicated: therapeutic diphenylcyclopropenone sensitization with weekly scalp DPC. Whole blood, unfractionated, served as the material for total RNA extraction. Looked up from germline, CDR1 is MNHEY and CDR2 is SVGAGI. CDR3 length: 18 residues. V lost 10 bases and J lost 4; bases outside the gene matches: 21. TCRdb reprocessed the RACE reads with MiXCR, giving one entry per CDR3 protein. The sample contains roughly 130,000 distinct CDR3 sequences, around 11% of which appear only once. Ten or more counts support this clonotype. The antigen is not known.

The rearrangement joins TRBV6-5 to TRBJ2-5, with 10 positions matching TRBD1. Sample: whole blood, taken in connection with sensitization to the hapten diphenylcyclopropenone (DPC). This sequence originates from a woman aged 45-65 years with alopecia areata. Some clones in this sample may be carry-over from other donors' samples. CDR3 residues: CATPGQGRQEDGGETQYF. CDR3 DNA sequence: TGTGCCACCCCGGGACAGGGGCGCCAAGAGGACGGGGGAGAGACCCAGTACTTC.